The present T cell receptor beta chain was sequenced within a study of cytomegalovirus exposure and HLA in healthy donors. Study-level information: Earlier, 110 million or so unique TCR beta sequences were recovered from around 200 million T cells by an analysis.

60 Vbeta and 13 Jbeta primers were used in PCR. The data were produced by immunoSEQ multiplex PCR, yet TCRdb's version contains in-frame clones alone and is incomplete. The sample includes more than 100,000 clones, about 76% seen only once; the top ten take about 29%. This clonotype was obtained from a man between 60 and 75 years old in good health and CMV-seropositive. Sequencing input: PBMCs.

The chain's CDR3 is CASSRTSGNNEQFF. The DNA of the CDR3 is TGTGCCAGCAGCCGGACTAGCGGGAACAATGAGCAGTTCTTC. J is TRBJ2-1 and V is TRBV11-3; 12 bases are shared with TRBD2. V lost 5 bases, J lost 5 bases, and 1 base stayed unmatched. This CDR3 spans 14 amino acids. The germline gives CDR1 SGHNT, CDR2 YENEEA.